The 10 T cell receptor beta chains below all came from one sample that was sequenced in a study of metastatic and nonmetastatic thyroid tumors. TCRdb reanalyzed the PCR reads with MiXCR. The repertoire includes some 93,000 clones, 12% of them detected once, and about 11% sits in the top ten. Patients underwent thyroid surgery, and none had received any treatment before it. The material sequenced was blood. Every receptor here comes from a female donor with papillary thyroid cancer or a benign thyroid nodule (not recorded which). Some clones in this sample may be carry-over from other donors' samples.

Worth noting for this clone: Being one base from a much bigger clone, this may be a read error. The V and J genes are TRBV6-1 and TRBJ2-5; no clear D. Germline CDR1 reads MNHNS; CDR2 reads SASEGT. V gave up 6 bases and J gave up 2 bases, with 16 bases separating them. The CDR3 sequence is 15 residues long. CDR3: CASSPSGAGQETQYF. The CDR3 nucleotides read TGTGCCAGCAGCCCCTCAGGAGCCGGACAAGAGACCCAGTACTTC.

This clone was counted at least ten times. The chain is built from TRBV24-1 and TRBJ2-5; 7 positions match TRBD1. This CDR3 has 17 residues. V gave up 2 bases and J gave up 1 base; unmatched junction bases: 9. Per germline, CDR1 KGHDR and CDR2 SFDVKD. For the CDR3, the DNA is TGTGCCACCAGTGATTGGAGACAGGGACCAGGCCAAGAGACCCAGTACTTC. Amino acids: CATSDWRQGPGQETQYF.

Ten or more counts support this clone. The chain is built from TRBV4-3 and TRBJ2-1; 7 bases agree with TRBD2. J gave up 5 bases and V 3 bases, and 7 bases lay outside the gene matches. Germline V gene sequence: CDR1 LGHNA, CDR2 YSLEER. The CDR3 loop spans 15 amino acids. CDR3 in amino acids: CASSQSALADNEQFF. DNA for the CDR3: TGCGCCAGCAGCCAGAGTGCCCTAGCGGACAATGAGCAGTTCTTC.

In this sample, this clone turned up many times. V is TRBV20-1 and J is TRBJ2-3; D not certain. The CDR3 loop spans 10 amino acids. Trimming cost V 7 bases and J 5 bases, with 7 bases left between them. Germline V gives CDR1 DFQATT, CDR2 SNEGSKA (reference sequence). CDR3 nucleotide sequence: TGCAGTGGGGTAGGAGATACGCAGTATTTT. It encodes CSGVGDTQYF.

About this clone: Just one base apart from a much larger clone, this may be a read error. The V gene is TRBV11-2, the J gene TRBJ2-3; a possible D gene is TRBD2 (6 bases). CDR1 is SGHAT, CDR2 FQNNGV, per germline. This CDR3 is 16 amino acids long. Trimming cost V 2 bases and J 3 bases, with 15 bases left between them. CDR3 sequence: CASSLHQRAGTDTQYF. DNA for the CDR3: TGTGCCAGCAGCTTACACCAGCGGGCCGGGACAGATACGCAGTATTTT.

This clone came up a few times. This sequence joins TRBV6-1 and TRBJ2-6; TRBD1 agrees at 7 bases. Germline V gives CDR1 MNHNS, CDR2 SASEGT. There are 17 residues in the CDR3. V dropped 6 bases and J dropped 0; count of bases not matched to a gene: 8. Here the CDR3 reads CASRGADRASGANVLTF. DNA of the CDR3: TGTGCCAGCAGGGGAGCCGACAGGGCCTCTGGGGCCAACGTCCTGACTTTC.

The CDR3 reads CASSPEDSLLPGAKNIQYF. CDR3 in DNA: TGTGCCAGCTCACCAGAGGACAGCCTTCTCCCTGGGGCCAAAAACATTCAGTACTTC. The chain employs TRBV18 and TRBJ2-4; D may be TRBD1 (6 bases). This CDR3 spans 19 amino acids. The germline gives CDR1 KGHSH, CDR2 LQKENI. V lost 2 bases, J lost 1 base, and 21 bases lay in between.

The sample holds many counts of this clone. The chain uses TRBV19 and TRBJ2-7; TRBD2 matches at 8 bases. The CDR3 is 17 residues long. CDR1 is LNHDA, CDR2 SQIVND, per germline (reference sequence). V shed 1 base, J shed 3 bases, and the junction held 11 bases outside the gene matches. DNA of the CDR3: TGTGCCAGTAGTATAGCGGGAGGGGGAGCAGCCTACTACGAGCAGTACTTC. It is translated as CASSIAGGGAAYYEQYF.

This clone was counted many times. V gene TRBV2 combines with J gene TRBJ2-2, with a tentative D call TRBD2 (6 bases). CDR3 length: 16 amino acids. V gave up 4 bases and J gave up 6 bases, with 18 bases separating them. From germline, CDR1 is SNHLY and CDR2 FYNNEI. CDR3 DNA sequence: TGTGCCAGCAGTGGTGTGACTAGAGGGGCATCCGGGGAGCTGTTTTTT. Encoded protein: CASSGVTRGASGELFF.

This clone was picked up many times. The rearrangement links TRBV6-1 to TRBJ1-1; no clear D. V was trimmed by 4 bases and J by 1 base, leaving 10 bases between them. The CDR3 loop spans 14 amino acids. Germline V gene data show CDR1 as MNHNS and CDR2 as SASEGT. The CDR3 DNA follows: TGTGCCAGCAGTGTACACACGGAGAACACTGAAGCTTTCTTT. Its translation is CASSVHTENTEAFF.